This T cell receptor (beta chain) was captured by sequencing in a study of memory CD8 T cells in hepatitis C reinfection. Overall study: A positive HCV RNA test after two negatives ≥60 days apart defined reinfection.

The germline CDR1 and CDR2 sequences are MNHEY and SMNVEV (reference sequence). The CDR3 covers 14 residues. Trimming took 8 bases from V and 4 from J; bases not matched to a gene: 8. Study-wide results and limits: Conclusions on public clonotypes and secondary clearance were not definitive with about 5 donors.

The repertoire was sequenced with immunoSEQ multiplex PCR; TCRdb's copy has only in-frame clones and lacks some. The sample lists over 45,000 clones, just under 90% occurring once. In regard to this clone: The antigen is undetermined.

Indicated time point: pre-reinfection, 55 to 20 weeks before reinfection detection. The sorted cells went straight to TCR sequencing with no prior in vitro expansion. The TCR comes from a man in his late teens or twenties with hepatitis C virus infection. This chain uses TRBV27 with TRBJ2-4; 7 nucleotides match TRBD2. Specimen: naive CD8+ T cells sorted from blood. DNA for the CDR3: TGTGCCAGCTCCCGGTTGGGGGGGAAAAACATTCAGTACTTC. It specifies CASSRLGGKNIQYF.